This record covers a single T cell receptor (beta chain). Its target is unknown. These data are taken from a study of T cells in Graves' hyperthyroidism and ophthalmopathy. Amplified TCR beta CDR3 regions came from RNA transcripts. TCR CDR3 regions were first amplified by RT-PCR with HTBI primers. Via MiXCR, TCRdb re-called the multiplex PCR reads, giving one row per CDR3 protein. The sample includes 130,000 to 150,000 distinct CDR3 sequences, approximately 20% of them seen just once. Lactation, pregnancy, other autoimmune disease or uncontrolled infection excluded patients. From 10 ml of fresh peripheral blood, PBMCs were isolated. Looked up from germline, CDR1 is MNHNS and CDR2 is SASEGT. J lost 4 bases, V lost 7 bases, and 6 bases had no gene match. This CDR3 comprises 15 residues. General study points: Most clonotypes expanded in the thyroid (above 0.001) were also present in blood. Stable hyperthyroidism was told apart from ophthalmopathy by a model built on 13 V-J features.

This receptor was identified in a woman in her 50s with Graves' hyperthyroidism that later progressed to Graves' ophthalmopathy. This chain links TRBV6-1 with TRBJ2-6, with TRBD1 matching 8 bases. The sequencing input was blood. This chain's CDR3 is CASTRGQPGANVLTF. CDR3 in DNA: TGTGCCAGCACCAGGGGGCAACCCGGGGCCAACGTCCTGACTTTC.